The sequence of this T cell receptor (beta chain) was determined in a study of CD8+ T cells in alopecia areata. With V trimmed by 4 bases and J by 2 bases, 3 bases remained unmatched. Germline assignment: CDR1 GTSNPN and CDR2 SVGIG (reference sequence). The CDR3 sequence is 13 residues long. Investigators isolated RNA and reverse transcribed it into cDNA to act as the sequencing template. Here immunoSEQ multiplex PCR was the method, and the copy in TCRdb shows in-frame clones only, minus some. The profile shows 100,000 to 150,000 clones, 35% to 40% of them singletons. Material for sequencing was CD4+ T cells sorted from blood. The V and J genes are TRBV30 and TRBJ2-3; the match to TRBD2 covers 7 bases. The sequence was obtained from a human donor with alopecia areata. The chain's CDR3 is CAWNLAVTDTQYF. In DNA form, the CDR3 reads TGTGCCTGGAATCTAGCGGTCACAGATACGCAGTATTTT.